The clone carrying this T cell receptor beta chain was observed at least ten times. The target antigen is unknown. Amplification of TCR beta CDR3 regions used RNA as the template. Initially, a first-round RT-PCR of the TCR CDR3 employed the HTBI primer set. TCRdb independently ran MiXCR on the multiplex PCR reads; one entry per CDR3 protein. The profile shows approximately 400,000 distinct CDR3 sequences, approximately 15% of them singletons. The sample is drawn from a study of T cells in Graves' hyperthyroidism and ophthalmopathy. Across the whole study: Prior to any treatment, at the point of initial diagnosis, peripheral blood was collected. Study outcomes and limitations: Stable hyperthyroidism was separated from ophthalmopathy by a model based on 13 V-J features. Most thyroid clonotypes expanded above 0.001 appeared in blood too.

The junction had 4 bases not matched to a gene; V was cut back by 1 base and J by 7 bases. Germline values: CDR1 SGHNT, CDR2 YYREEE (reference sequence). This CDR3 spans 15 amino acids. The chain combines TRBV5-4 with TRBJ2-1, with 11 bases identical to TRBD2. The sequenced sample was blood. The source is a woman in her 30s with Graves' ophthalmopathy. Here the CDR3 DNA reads TGTGCCAGCAGCTTGCCTAGCGGGGGGTCGAATGAGCAGTTCTTC. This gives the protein CASSLPSGGSNEQFF.